A selection of T cell receptor beta chains follows, all from one sample in a study of T-cell reconstitution after alpha-beta-depleted transplantation in children. From the PCR reads, TCRdb called clonotypes with MiXCR, one entry per CDR3 protein. The data hold about 310,000 distinct CDR3 sequences, with around 20% observed a single time. Sequenced here: PBMCs, mostly from graft donor cells, sampled 180 days after TCRalphabeta/CD19-depleted stem cell transplant. These receptors came from a male patient between 10 and 17 years old who had a stem cell transplant for acute lymphoblastic leukemia, so the T cells may come from the graft donor. CDR3s include the opening cysteine and the closing phenylalanine or tryptophan. Each record gives: J gene, clone size, V gene, D gene, CDR3 protein, CDR3 DNA. D genes are given only for firm matches. Not every row has a clone size; where given, it reads once, few, many or a size class.

TRBJ1-5 - TRBV11-2 TRBD1 CASSATGANQPQHF TGTGCCAGCAGCGCTACAGGGGCCAATCAGCCCCAGCATTTT
TRBJ2-7 few TRBV20-1 - CSARADGRLTYEQYF TGCAGTGCTAGAGCCGACGGGCGGTTAACCTACGAGCAGTACTTC
TRBJ2-7 few TRBV12-3/TRBV12-4 - CASSFNQGGSYEQYF TGTGCCAGCAGTTTTAACCAGGGGGGGAGCTACGAGCAGTACTTC
TRBJ2-6 few TRBV4-2 - CASSQTTTSGANVLTF TGTGCCAGCAGCCAAACAACGACGTCAGGGGCCAACGTCCTGACTTTC
TRBJ2-7 few TRBV10-3 TRBD1 CAIGDRAPYEQYF TGTGCCATCGGGGACAGGGCCCCCTACGAGCAGTACTTC
TRBJ2-1 few TRBV6-1 - CASKTGPYNEQFF TGTGCCAGCAAGACGGGACCATACAATGAGCAGTTCTTC
TRBJ1-3 few TRBV20-1 - CSARGEIRSLSGNTIYF TGCAGTGCTAGAGGTGAAATCAGGTCCCTCTCTGGAAACACCATATATTTT
TRBJ2-2 few TRBV7-3 - CASSLGGGNTGELFF TGTGCCAGCAGCTTAGGCGGAGGGAACACCGGGGAGCTGTTTTTT
TRBJ2-7 - TRBV4-1 - CASSQEGALSYEQYF TGCGCCAGCAGCCAAGAGGGGGCACTCTCCTACGAGCAGTACTTC
TRBJ2-3 many TRBV7-3 - CASSLYSGLTDTQYF TGTGCCAGCAGCTTATACTCAGGCCTTACAGATACGCAGTATTTT
TRBJ1-5 - TRBV15 - CATSVTSGVQPQHF TGTGCCACCAGCGTAACATCGGGGGTTCAGCCCCAGCATTTT
TRBJ2-7 few TRBV29-1 TRBD1 CSVAPGTGSYEQYF TGCAGCGTTGCGCCCGGGACAGGGTCCTACGAGCAGTACTTC
TRBJ2-1 - TRBV11-3 TRBD1 CASSSRTGRVSYNEQFF TGTGCCAGCAGCTCAAGGACAGGGAGAGTTTCCTACAATGAGCAGTTCTTC
TRBJ1-5 - TRBV20-1 - CSALRGLNQPQHF TGCAGTGCCCTCCGGGGTCTCAATCAGCCCCAGCATTTT
TRBJ1-3 few TRBV6-5 - CASSYGTPDSGNTIYF TGTGCCAGCAGTTACGGGACGCCGGATTCTGGAAACACCATATATTTT
TRBJ2-1 - TRBV4-1 - CASSQDSRVDEQFF TGCGCCAGCAGCCAAGACTCCAGGGTGGATGAGCAGTTCTTC
TRBJ2-7 few TRBV20-1 TRBD2 CSATPDGRASYEQYF TGCAGTGCTACCCCCGACGGGAGGGCCAGCTACGAGCAGTACTTC